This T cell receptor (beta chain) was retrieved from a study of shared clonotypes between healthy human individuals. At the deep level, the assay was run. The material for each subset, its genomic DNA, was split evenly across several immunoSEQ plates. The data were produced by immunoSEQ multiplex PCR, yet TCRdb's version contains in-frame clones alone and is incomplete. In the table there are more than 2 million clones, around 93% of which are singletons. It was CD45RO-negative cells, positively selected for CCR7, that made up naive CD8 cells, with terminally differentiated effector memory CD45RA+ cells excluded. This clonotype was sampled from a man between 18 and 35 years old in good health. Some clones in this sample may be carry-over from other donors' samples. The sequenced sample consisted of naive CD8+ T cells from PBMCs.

CDR3 protein: CSVETSEGSYEQYF. The DNA of the CDR3 is TGCAGCGTCGAGACTAGCGAGGGCTCCTACGAGCAGTACTTC. V gene TRBV29-1 combines with J gene TRBJ2-5; 8 positions match TRBD2. The J call may be wrong; the DNA end is better matched by TRBJ2-7. Germline CDR1 SQVTM, CDR2 ANQGSEA. The CDR3 totals 14 residues.